The clone carrying this T cell receptor beta chain was detected ten times or more. Time point here: newly diagnosed GD, antithyroid drugs for less than 3 months. After RNA was extracted from PBMCs, the TCR library was made from it. The collection involved drawing nine milliliters of peripheral blood into EDTA tubes. Arm-PCR of CDR3 regions and iRepertoire HTBI primers were the basis on which TCR beta libraries were built. TCRdb ran MiXCR on the multiplex PCR reads and lists one entry per CDR3 protein. The sample includes about 620,000 distinct CDR3 sequences, about 15% of them seen just once. The data were taken from a study of regulatory T cells in long-lasting Graves disease. At the level of the study: Graves' patients, newly diagnosed, had taken antithyroid drugs under 3 months.

Germline values: CDR1 SGHTA, CDR2 FQGNSA. V gave up 6 bases and J gave up 2 bases; unmatched junction bases: 6. The CDR3 has 14 residues. The same data also went into a second study, on T cells in Graves' hyperthyroidism and ophthalmopathy. That paper notes: Any patient presenting with uncontrolled infection, other autoimmune disease, pregnancy or lactation was left out.

The rearrangement uses TRBV7-2 and TRBJ1-1, with 7 bases identical to TRBD1. The specimen was peripheral blood mononuclear cells (PBMCs), collected at new diagnosis, from a patient treated with antithyroid drugs. The clonotype comes from a young woman with Graves disease. The CDR3 spells CASRHRGVNTEAFF. CDR3 sequence (DNA): TGTGCCAGCAGGCACAGGGGCGTAAACACTGAAGCTTTCTTT.